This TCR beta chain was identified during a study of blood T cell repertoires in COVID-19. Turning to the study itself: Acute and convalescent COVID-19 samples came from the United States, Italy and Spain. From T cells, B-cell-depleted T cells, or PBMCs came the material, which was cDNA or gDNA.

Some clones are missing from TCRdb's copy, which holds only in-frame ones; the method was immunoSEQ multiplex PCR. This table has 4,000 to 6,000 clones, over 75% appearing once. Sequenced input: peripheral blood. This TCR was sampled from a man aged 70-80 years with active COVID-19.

This CDR3 is CAWSVRGGDSPLHF. The CDR3 nucleotides are TGTGCCTGGAGTGTACGGGGAGGGGATTCACCCCTCCACTTT. The rearrangement uses TRBV30 and TRBJ1-6, with D tentatively TRBD1 (5 bases). From germline, CDR1 is GTSNPN and CDR2 SVGIG (reference sequence). V was trimmed by 0 bases and J by 8 bases, leaving 11 bases between them. The CDR3 totals 14 residues.